This note documents a single TCR beta chain sequence. As yet, its antigen is unknown. The data were obtained in a study of persistence of HIV-infected CD4 T cells. Study at large: Donors had been on suppressive ART for a median of 8 years.

There are 12 residues in the CDR3. Trimming took off 2 bases at V and 6 bases at J, with 6 bases between the two ends. In germline, CDR1 is MNHNY, CDR2 SVGAGI (reference sequence). Anti-CD3/anti-CD28 beads served as a nonspecific positive control stimulus. Responding CD4+ T cells were sorted by upregulation of both CD40 ligand and CD69. The immunoSEQ assay was version 4, run in survey mode. Template was genomic DNA at about 10 ng/uL, with up to roughly 1 ug used per sample. Sequenced by immunoSEQ multiplex PCR; TCRdb stores in-frame clones only, minus some. The sample holds 40,000 to 45,000 clones, 90% to 95% seen once.

The starting material was CD4+ T cells sorted from PBMCs after approximately 20-hour stimulation, obtained from a patient who received antiretroviral therapy. V usage is TRBV6-6 and J usage is TRBJ2-3; D uncertain. The TCR sequence derives from an adult man with HIV who was CMV-seropositive. CDR3 loop: CASSYKADTQYF. Here the CDR3 DNA reads TGTGCCAGCAGTTACAAGGCGGATACGCAGTATTTT.